The 12 T cell receptor beta chains reported below all come from one sample, sequenced in a study of blood T cells in healthy people across ages. Together with a sample-barcoded 5' primer, a J-beta primer mix was included in a second PCR lasting 7 to 11 cycles. TCRdb reprocessed the 5' RACE reads via MiXCR and lists one record per CDR3 protein. The data hold about 650,000 distinct CDR3 sequences, with approximately 31% observed a single time. The sequenced sample consisted of blood. These receptors all stem from an elderly woman in good health.

This clonotype was recorded many times. This chain uses TRBV7-9 with TRBJ2-3; 10 bases are a match to TRBD2. Per germline, CDR1 SEHNR and CDR2 FQNEAQ (reference sequence). The length of the CDR3 is 14 residues. V shed 6 bases and J 5 bases; nucleotides not matched to a gene: 5. The CDR3 DNA reads TGTGCCAGCAGTCGAGCGGGGGGGCTAGATACGCAGTATTTT. This encodes CASSRAGGLDTQYF.

About this clonotype itself: The junction differs from germline at one of its ends, possibly a read error. CDR3 region: CASSRGDSQISGANVPTF. As DNA, the CDR3 is TGTGCCAGCAGCCGGGGGGACAGTCAAATCTCGGGGGCCAACGTCCCGACTTTC. This chain joins TRBV3-1 and TRBJ2-6, with D maybe TRBD1 (7 bases). Germline V CDR1 and CDR2: LGHDT, YNNKEL (reference sequence). The CDR3 length is 18 residues.

The chain has TRBV28 and TRBJ2-7; D assignment may be TRBD1 or TRBD2 (5 bases each). V was pared by 6 bases and J by 0 bases, with 12 bases between. The CDR3 runs 14 residues. The germline gives CDR1 MDHEN, CDR2 SYDVKM. This chain's CDR3 is CASRKTGASYEQYF. For the CDR3, the DNA is TGTGCCAGCAGGAAAACCGGGGCCTCCTACGAGCAGTACTTC.

This clonotype was counted a single time. A much larger clone lies one base from this, so it may be a read error. Written as DNA, the CDR3 is TGCAGTGCTAGAGACTTGACAGGGGATGGGTATGACTACACCTTC. Translation gives CSARDLTGDGYDYTF. The chain joins TRBV20-1 to TRBJ1-2; 8 bases are shared with TRBD1. Germline CDR1 DFQATT, CDR2 SNEGSKA (reference sequence). The CDR3 contains 15 residues.

Notes on this clonotype: A much larger clone is a single base away; this may be a read error. The chain employs TRBV5-1 and TRBJ2-3, with unresolved D. Germline V gene sequence: CDR1 SGHRS, CDR2 YFSETQ. CDR3 length equals 15 residues. Here the CDR3 DNA reads TGCGCCAGCAGCCTATTAGGTCATAGCACAGATGCGCAGTATTTT. Protein: CASSLLGHSTDAQYF.

The chain recombines TRBV12-3 or TRBV12-4 with TRBJ2-6, with no clear D. The CDR3 spans 17 residues. The V end lost 3 bases, the J end lost 0 bases, and 12 bases lay between the germline ends. This CDR3 is CASSFVGDTSGANVLTF. The CDR3 DNA reads as TGTGCCAGCAGTTTTGTGGGCGATACCTCTGGGGCCAACGTCCTGACTTTC.

This clonotype was counted many times. A clone one base away is much larger, so this may be a read error. The chain recombines TRBV7-2 with TRBJ2-1, with a tentative D call TRBD2 (6 bases). The V and J ends lost 1 base and 6 bases respectively, with 16 bases between them. This CDR3 spans 16 amino acids. The germline gives CDR1 SGHTA, CDR2 FQGNSA. CDR3 sequence reads: CASSLGGAGRGNEQFF. As DNA, the CDR3 is TGTGCCAGCAGCTTAGGAGGGGCGGGGAGAGGCAATGAGCAGTTCTTC. Combining the CDR3 with reference TRBV7-2 and TRBJ2-1 gives the whole variable domain GAGVSQSPSNKVTEKGKDVELRCDPISGHTALYWYRQSLGQGLEFLIYFQGNSAPDKSGLPSDRFSAERTGGSVSTLTIQRTQQEDSAVYLCASSLGGAGRGNEQFFGPGTRLTVL.

Ten or more counts support this clonotype. This chain uses TRBV15 with TRBJ2-7; 8 nucleotides line up with TRBD1. This CDR3 has 16 amino acids. Germline V gives CDR1 LNHNV, CDR2 YYDKDF (reference sequence). V lost 0 bases to trimming and J lost 0 bases; unmatched junction nucleotides: 4. This CDR3 reads CATSRELGQVSYEQYF. The CDR3 nucleotides are TGTGCCACCAGCAGAGAGTTGGGACAGGTCTCCTACGAGCAGTACTTC.

The sample holds many counts of this clonotype. The genes are TRBV3-1 and TRBJ2-3; 11 nucleotides align to TRBD1. This CDR3 is built from 16 residues. Germline CDR1 is LGHDT and CDR2 is YNNKEL (reference sequence). After removal of 4 bases from V and 3 bases from J, the junction contained 6 bases not matched to a gene. The chain's CDR3 is CASSPWGQGGTDTQYF. CDR3 DNA: TGTGCCAGCAGCCCCTGGGGACAGGGGGGAACAGATACGCAGTATTTT.

This clonotype was counted at least ten times. The J gene is TRBJ1-2, the V gene TRBV20-1, with a weak D call TRBD1 (6 bases). Trimming left V 0 bases short and J 9 bases short, with 11 bases between. Germline assignment: CDR1 DFQATT and CDR2 SNEGSKA (reference sequence). The CDR3 length is 12 residues. CDR3 sequence: CSAREARGSYTF. The CDR3, as DNA: TGCAGTGCTAGAGAAGCCAGGGGAAGCTACACCTTC.

The CDR3 loop is CASRGQGGNTGELFF. CDR3 DNA: TGTGCCAGCAGGGGACAGGGGGGGAACACCGGGGAGCTGTTTTTT. The chain links TRBV2 to TRBJ2-2; 11 nucleotides match TRBD1. The CDR3 covers 15 residues. V was clipped by 6 bases and J by 1 base; unmatched bases: 1. CDR1 is SNHLY, CDR2 FYNNEI, per germline.

In its sample, this clonotype was seen many times. The chain employs TRBV29-1 and TRBJ2-7; D might be TRBD1 (5 bases). Germline V gene lookup returns CDR1 SQVTM and CDR2 ANQGSEA. Trimming cost V 2 bases and J 6 bases, with 14 bases left between them. The CDR3 totals 13 residues. CDR3 amino acids: CSVERVQGGEQYF. The CDR3 DNA follows: TGCAGCGTTGAACGGGTCCAGGGTGGCGAGCAGTACTTC.